Given below is one T cell receptor beta chain in context. Its antigen is currently unknown. Per the original methods: Junction-only immunoSEQ data arrived without quality scores, meaning filtering differed. The table came from immunoSEQ multiplex PCR; TCRdb's copy has only in-frame clones and leaves some out. V, J and clone size reflect that table, while D and trimming were determined from the DNA. The table shows some 680,000 clones, with 73% occurring only once. The data stem from a study of shared clonotypes between healthy human individuals. The CDR3 has 13 residues. The V gene's germline CDR1 is LNHDA and CDR2 SQIVND (reference sequence). V trimming: 10 bases; J trimming: 6 bases; junction bases outside the gene matches: 9. General study results and limits: Despite large depth, rarefaction showed incomplete sorted-subset sequencing. Sampling involved blood alone; tissue repertoires likely differ.

The sequence came from a woman between 25 and 40 years old in good health. The rearrangement joins TRBV19 to TRBJ2-7; 10 nucleotides align to TRBD1. Sequenced input: memory CD4+ T cells sorted from blood. This sample's subset: CD45RA-negative fraction. The CDR3 DNA is TGTGCCACAGCCACGACAGGGGGCGGCGAGCAGTACTTC. Its translation: CATATTGGGEQYF.